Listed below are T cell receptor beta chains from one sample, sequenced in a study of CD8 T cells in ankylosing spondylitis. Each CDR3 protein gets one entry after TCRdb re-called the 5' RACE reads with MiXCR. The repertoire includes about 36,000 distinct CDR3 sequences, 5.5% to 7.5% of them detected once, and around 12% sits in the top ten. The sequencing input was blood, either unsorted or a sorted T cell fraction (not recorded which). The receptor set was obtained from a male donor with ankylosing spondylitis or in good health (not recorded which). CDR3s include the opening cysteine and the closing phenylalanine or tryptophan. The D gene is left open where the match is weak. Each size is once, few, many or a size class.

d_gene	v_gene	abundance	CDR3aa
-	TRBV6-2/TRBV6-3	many	CASSYSRRGQKPESSYNEQFF
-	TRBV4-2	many	CASSQDDGSDEQYF
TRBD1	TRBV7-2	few	CASSWTGNTEAFF
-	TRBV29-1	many	CSVRDPAVYEKLFF
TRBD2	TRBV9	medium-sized	CASSPRTSGAGELFF
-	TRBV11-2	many	CASSLSRGQYF
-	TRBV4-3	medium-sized	CASSQARIGNTIYF
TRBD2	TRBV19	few	CATGGTAEETQYF
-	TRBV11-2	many	CASSLISNRRETQYF
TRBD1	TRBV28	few	CASSFPGQKNIQYF
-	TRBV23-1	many	CASSPPSGGGVTDTQYF
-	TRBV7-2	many	CASSLSAGGGNEQFF
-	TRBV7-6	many	CASSRGLIQETQYF
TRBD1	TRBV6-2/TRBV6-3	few	CASRRGGTGANVLTF